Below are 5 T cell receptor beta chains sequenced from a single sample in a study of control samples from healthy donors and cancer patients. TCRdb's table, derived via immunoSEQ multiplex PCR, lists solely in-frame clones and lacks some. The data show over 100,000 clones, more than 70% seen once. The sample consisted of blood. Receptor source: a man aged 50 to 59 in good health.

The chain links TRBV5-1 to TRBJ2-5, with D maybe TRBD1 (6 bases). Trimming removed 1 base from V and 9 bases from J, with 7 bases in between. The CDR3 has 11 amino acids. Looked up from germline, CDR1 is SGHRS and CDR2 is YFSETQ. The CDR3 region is CASSLSGAQYF. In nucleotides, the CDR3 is TGCGCCAGCAGCTTGTCAGGGGCCCAGTACTTC.

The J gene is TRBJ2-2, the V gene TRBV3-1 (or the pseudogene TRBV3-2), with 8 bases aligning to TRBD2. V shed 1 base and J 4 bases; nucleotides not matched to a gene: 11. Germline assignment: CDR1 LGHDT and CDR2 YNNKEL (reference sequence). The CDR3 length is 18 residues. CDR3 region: CASSQGKRGYRVTGELFF. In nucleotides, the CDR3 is TGTGCCAGCAGCCAAGGGAAGCGGGGGTATCGGGTCACCGGGGAGCTGTTTTTT.

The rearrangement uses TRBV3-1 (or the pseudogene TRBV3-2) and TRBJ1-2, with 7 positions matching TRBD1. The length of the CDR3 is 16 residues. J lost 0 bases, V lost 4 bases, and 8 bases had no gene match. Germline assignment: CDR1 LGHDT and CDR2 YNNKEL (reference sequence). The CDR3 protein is CASSLTGVTSNYGYTF. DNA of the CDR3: TGTGCCAGCAGCCTTACAGGGGTTACTTCTAACTATGGCTACACCTTC.

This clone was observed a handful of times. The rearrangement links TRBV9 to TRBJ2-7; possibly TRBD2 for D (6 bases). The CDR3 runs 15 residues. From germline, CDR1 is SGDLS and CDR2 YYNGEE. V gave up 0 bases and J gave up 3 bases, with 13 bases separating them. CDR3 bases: TGTGCCAGCAGCGTAGGGAACGCGGGGCACTACGAGCAGTACTTC. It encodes CASSVGNAGHYEQYF.

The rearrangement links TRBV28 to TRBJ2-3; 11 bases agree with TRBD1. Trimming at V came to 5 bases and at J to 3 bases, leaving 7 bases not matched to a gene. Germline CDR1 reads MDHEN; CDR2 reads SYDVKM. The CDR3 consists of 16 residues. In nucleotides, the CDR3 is TGTGCCAGCAGTGCCGCCGGGACAGGGGGTACAGATACGCAGTATTTT. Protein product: CASSAAGTGGTDTQYF. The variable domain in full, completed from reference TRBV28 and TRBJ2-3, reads DVKVTQSSRYLVKRTGEKVFLECVQDMDHENMFWYRQDPGLGLRLIYFSYDVKMKEKGDIPEGYSVSREKKERFSLILESASTNQTSMYLCASSAAGTGGTDTQYFGPGTRLTVL.